The 14 T cell receptor beta chains below were found in one sample sequenced in a study of T cell changes during pregnancy in multiple sclerosis. Clones were read by immunoSEQ multiplex PCR, and TCRdb kept only the in-frame ones, dropping some. Seen here are 45,000 to 50,000 clones, almost 95% observed once, and the top ten hold 3.5% to 5%. The sample in question was CD8+ T cells from peripheral blood mononuclear cells, obtained in the first trimester of pregnancy. The source of these receptors is a female donor with multiple sclerosis, enrolled in a pregnancy study.

This rearrangement joins TRBV5-1 to TRBJ1-4, with D perhaps TRBD1 (6 bases). The V gene's germline CDR1 is SGHRS and CDR2 YFSETQ. The CDR3 runs to 16 residues. V lost 4 bases and J lost 5, with 18 bases in between. The CDR3 region has the DNA TGCGCCAGCAGCCGGTTCGTGGACAGACAAAATGAAAAACTGTTTTTT. Amino acids: CASSRFVDRQNEKLFF.

The rearrangement uses TRBV28 and TRBJ2-7; TRBD1 agrees at 9 bases. CDR3 length equals 16 residues. The germline CDR1 and CDR2 sequences are MDHEN and SYDVKM. J gave up 5 bases and V 6 bases, and 14 bases lay outside the gene matches. The CDR3 nucleotides are TGTGCCAGCAGCCTGGCGGTGGGGACAGGGTTACACGAGCAGTACTTC. Encoded protein: CASSLAVGTGLHEQYF.

In this sample, this clone turned up once. The chain couples TRBV28 to TRBJ1-1, with 10 bases lining up with TRBD1. The CDR3 extends over 15 amino acids. Germline trimming cut 2 bases from V and 4 bases from J; bases unmatched to any gene: 4. Germline V gene data show CDR1 as MDHEN and CDR2 as SYDVKM. The CDR3 DNA follows: TGTGCCAGCAGTTTAAGACAGGGGGCGTTCACTGAAGCTTTCTTT. It yields the protein CASSLRQGAFTEAFF.

The chain carries TRBV27 and TRBJ2-1; 9 nucleotides line up with TRBD2. CDR3 length: 16 residues. Germline V CDR1 and CDR2: MNHEY, SMNVEV (reference sequence). The trim removed 3 bases at V and 2 bases at J, leaving 5 bases unmatched. As DNA, the CDR3 is TGTGCCAGCAGTTTTGGACTAGCGCCTACCTACAATGAGCAGTTCTTC. Its protein product is CASSFGLAPTYNEQFF.

This chain joins TRBV27 and TRBJ2-1; D unresolved. Trimming left V 9 bases short and J 4 bases short, with 10 bases between. The germline CDR1 and CDR2 sequences are MNHEY and SMNVEV (reference sequence). The CDR3 totals 12 residues. The CDR3 is CASRSRYNEQFF. As DNA, the CDR3 is TGTGCCAGTCGGTCGAGATACAATGAGCAGTTCTTC.

The rearrangement joins TRBV6-5 to TRBJ2-7, with D perhaps matching TRBD1 (6 bases). The CDR3 consists of 12 residues. V was clipped by 6 bases and J by 5 bases, with 11 bases between them. Germline CDR1 reads MNHEY; CDR2 reads SVGAGI. CDR3 region: CASRPRGHEQYF. Written as DNA, the CDR3 is TGTGCCAGCAGGCCCAGGGGCCACGAGCAGTACTTC.

The genes are TRBV28 and TRBJ2-2; 7 nucleotides line up with TRBD2. The CDR3 is 14 amino acids. V lost 0 bases and J lost 5; bases outside the gene matches: 0. Germline V gene data show CDR1 as MDHEN and CDR2 as SYDVKM. The CDR3 sequence: CASSLWRGTGELFF. CDR3 bases: TGTGCCAGCAGTTTATGGCGGGGGACCGGGGAGCTGTTTTTT.

The chain couples TRBV7-3 to TRBJ1-1; no clear D. Germline V gene sequence: CDR1 SGHTA, CDR2 FQGTGA. Between the trimmed V and J ends, which lost 4 bases and 1 base, there was a span of 10 bases. This CDR3 has 14 amino acids. The CDR3 here is CASSSAERNTEAFF. The CDR3 DNA reads as TGTGCCAGCAGCTCGGCGGAGAGGAACACTGAAGCTTTCTTT.

The V gene is TRBV27, the J gene TRBJ1-2; D perhaps matches TRBD1 (6 bases). The germline gives CDR1 MNHEY, CDR2 SMNVEV (reference sequence). CDR3 length: 15 residues. Trimming shortened V by 2 bases and J by 4 bases, and 14 bases separated the two germline ends. CDR3 protein: CASSLAPGQFYGYTF. CDR3 in DNA: TGTGCCAGCAGTTTAGCCCCTGGACAGTTCTATGGCTACACCTTC.

This chain uses TRBV9 with TRBJ2-1; weak D call: TRBD2 (6 bases). This CDR3 is built from 15 residues. V lost 3 bases to trimming and J lost 9 bases, with 19 bases between them. Germline loops: CDR1 SGDLS, CDR2 YYNGEE. CDR3 protein: CASSATSGDFAEQFF. CDR3 DNA: TGTGCCAGCAGCGCCACGTCGGGAGATTTCGCTGAGCAGTTCTTC. Using reference TRBV9 and TRBJ2-1 for the parts outside the CDR3, the full variable domain is DSGVTQTPKHLITATGQRVTLRCSPRSGDLSVYWYQQSLDQGLQFLIQYYNGEERAKGNILERFSAQQFPDLHSELNLSSLELGDSALYFCASSATSGDFAEQFFGPGTRLTVL.

In nucleotides, the CDR3 is TGTGCCAGCCGAAATACGGGGGGTTCCCAAGAGACCCAGTACTTC. Its protein product is CASRNTGGSQETQYF. The V and J genes are TRBV27 and TRBJ2-5; 7 bases are shared with TRBD2. Germline CDR1 and CDR2: MNHEY and SMNVEV (reference sequence). The CDR3 length is 15 residues. V dropped 8 bases and J dropped 1; count of bases not matched to a gene: 10.

The chain's CDR3 is CASSLGLGQGDEQYF. The CDR3 bases are TGTGCCAGCAGCTTAGGCCTCGGACAGGGCGACGAGCAGTACTTC. The J gene is TRBJ2-7, the V gene TRBV7-7; 8 bases match TRBD1. V gave up 1 base and J gave up 5 bases; unmatched junction bases: 7. Germline V gives CDR1 SSHAT, CDR2 FNYEAQ (reference sequence). CDR3 length: 15 residues.

The chain has TRBV11-3 and TRBJ2-7, with 8 positions matching TRBD1. Germline CDR1 is SGHNT and CDR2 is YENEEA. The CDR3 length is 12 residues. V was clipped by 5 bases and J by 7 bases; unmatched bases: 4. CDR3 sequence: CASSGQGQEQYF. CDR3 coding DNA: TGTGCCAGCAGCGGACAGGGCCAGGAGCAGTACTTC.

The chain links TRBV27 to TRBJ2-7, with 7 bases matching TRBD1. CDR1 and CDR2 from the germline V gene are MNHEY and SMNVEV (reference sequence). Germline trimming cut 8 bases from V and 2 bases from J; bases unmatched to any gene: 12. This CDR3 region has 15 residues. The CDR3 loop is CASGGQPTAAYEQYF. For the CDR3, the DNA is TGTGCCAGCGGGGGACAGCCCACGGCGGCCTACGAGCAGTACTTC.